A selection of T cell receptor beta chains follows, all from one sample in a study of OX40 agonist ivuxolimab in advanced cancers. Assay: immunoSEQ multiplex PCR; the TCRdb copy retains only in-frame clones and omits some. The table has roughly 38,000 clones, around nine tenths seen once; the top ten hold about a third. Specimen: CD4+ or CD8+ T cells sorted from blood, collected in a trial of the OX40 agonist ivuxolimab. These receptors all come from an adult with an advanced solid tumor such as melanoma, head and neck, liver or kidney cancer. Each CDR3 is given with its conserved first and last residue. Fields, in order: D gene, CDR3 length, clone size, J gene, V gene, CDR3 DNA, CDR3 protein. D genes are given only for firm matches. For some rows the clone size is stated as once, few or many, or as a class when expanded; others skip it.

D gene: TRBD2
CDR3 length: 16
clone size: NA
J gene: TRBJ2-2
V gene: TRBV10-3
CDR3 DNA: TGTGCCATCAGTGGGGGACTAGCGGGAACGTCCGGGGAGCTGTTTTTT
CDR3 protein: CAISGGLAGTSGELFF

D gene: NA
CDR3 length: 14
clone size: NA
J gene: TRBJ2-7
V gene: TRBV2
CDR3 DNA: TGTGCCAGCAATAAGTGGGTCGGCTCCTACGAGCAGTACTTC
CDR3 protein: CASNKWVGSYEQYF

D gene: NA
CDR3 length: 16
clone size: once
J gene: TRBJ1-3
V gene: TRBV15
CDR3 DNA: TGTGCCACCAGCAGAGCCCAGGGTAACCCTGGAAACACCATATATTTT
CDR3 protein: CATSRAQGNPGNTIYF

D gene: NA
CDR3 length: 15
clone size: NA
J gene: TRBJ1-1
V gene: TRBV7-9
CDR3 DNA: TGTGCCAGCAGCTTAGACAGCATGACCAACACTGAAGCTTTCTTT
CDR3 protein: CASSLDSMTNTEAFF

D gene: TRBD1
CDR3 length: 14
clone size: NA
J gene: TRBJ2-5
V gene: TRBV10-3
CDR3 DNA: TGTGCCATCAGTGAGTCGGGACAGGGGGAGACCCAGTACTTC
CDR3 protein: CAISESGQGETQYF

D gene: NA
CDR3 length: 14
clone size: NA
J gene: TRBJ2-5
V gene: TRBV7-8
CDR3 DNA: TGTGCCAGCAGCTTAGGGGGAAGGGGTGAGACCCAGTACTTC
CDR3 protein: CASSLGGRGETQYF

D gene: NA
CDR3 length: 16
clone size: NA
J gene: TRBJ2-7
V gene: TRBV5-4
CDR3 DNA: TGTGCCAGCAGCTCCGGACAGCCCCTTAGCTCCTACGAGCAGTACTTC
CDR3 protein: CASSSGQPLSSYEQYF

D gene: NA
CDR3 length: 12
clone size: NA
J gene: TRBJ1-5
V gene: TRBV28
CDR3 DNA: TGTGCCAGCAATGTGGGGACACAGCCCCAGCATTTT
CDR3 protein: CASNVGTQPQHF

D gene: TRBD1
CDR3 length: 15
clone size: once
J gene: TRBJ2-1
V gene: TRBV29-1
CDR3 DNA: TGCAGCGTTGGGACAGGGTTTCTAGCCTACAATGAGCAGTTCTTC
CDR3 protein: CSVGTGFLAYNEQFF

D gene: TRBD1
CDR3 length: 12
clone size: NA
J gene: TRBJ1-1
V gene: TRBV2
CDR3 DNA: TGTGCCAGCGGGACAGGGAACACTGAAGCTTTCTTT
CDR3 protein: CASGTGNTEAFF

D gene: NA
CDR3 length: 14
clone size: NA
J gene: TRBJ1-1
V gene: TRBV6-5
CDR3 DNA: TGTGCCAGCAGCCGTTTTAAAAGTAACACTGAAGCTTTCTTT
CDR3 protein: CASSRFKSNTEAFF

D gene: NA
CDR3 length: 16
clone size: NA
J gene: TRBJ1-3
V gene: TRBV6-4
CDR3 DNA: TGTGCCAGCAGTTCGCCTATTTCCTTCTCTGGAAACACCATATATTTT
CDR3 protein: CASSSPISFSGNTIYF

D gene: NA
CDR3 length: 15
clone size: NA
J gene: TRBJ2-7
V gene: TRBV14
CDR3 DNA: TGTGCCAGCAGCCGCCTCGGGGTCGGCTCCTACGAGCAGTACTTC
CDR3 protein: CASSRLGVGSYEQYF

D gene: NA
CDR3 length: 15
clone size: NA
J gene: TRBJ2-3
V gene: TRBV28
CDR3 DNA: TGTGCCAGCACCAGAGCGACAGAGAGCACAGATACGCAGTATTTT
CDR3 protein: CASTRATESTDTQYF

D gene: NA
CDR3 length: 13
clone size: NA
J gene: TRBJ1-2
V gene: TRBV7-9
CDR3 DNA: TGTGCCAGCAGCACCCCGTCTCTCTATGGCTACACCTTC
CDR3 protein: CASSTPSLYGYTF

D gene: NA
CDR3 length: 16
clone size: NA
J gene: TRBJ1-4
V gene: TRBV25-1
CDR3 DNA: TGTGCCAGCAGTGACGACCACCCAGCAACTAATGAAAAACTGTTTTTT
CDR3 protein: CASSDDHPATNEKLFF

D gene: TRBD1
CDR3 length: 15
clone size: few
J gene: TRBJ1-5
V gene: TRBV10-3
CDR3 DNA: TGTGCCATCAGTGGGGGACAGTCAAGCAATCAGCCCCAGCATTTT
CDR3 protein: CAISGGQSSNQPQHF

D gene: NA
CDR3 length: 16
clone size: NA
J gene: TRBJ2-7
V gene: TRBV27
CDR3 DNA: TGTGCCAGCAGTCCAACCGGGACCAAACTCTACTACGAGCAGTACTTC
CDR3 protein: CASSPTGTKLYYEQYF

D gene: NA
CDR3 length: 20
clone size: NA
J gene: TRBJ2-1
V gene: TRBV6-8
CDR3 DNA: NA
CDR3 protein: CASSSSNTQRGGSSYNEQFF

D gene: NA
CDR3 length: 13
clone size: once
J gene: TRBJ1-4
V gene: TRBV18
CDR3 DNA: TGTGCCAGCTCACCGCGAGGGCGAGAAAAACTGTTTTTT
CDR3 protein: CASSPRGREKLFF

D gene: NA
CDR3 length: 14
clone size: medium-sized
J gene: TRBJ1-2
V gene: TRBV25-1
CDR3 DNA: TGTGCCAGCAGTGACCCCGGAGCTAACTATGGCTACACCTTC
CDR3 protein: CASSDPGANYGYTF

D gene: NA
CDR3 length: 12
clone size: NA
J gene: TRBJ2-7
V gene: TRBV2
CDR3 DNA: TGTGCCAGCAGTCCCAATAGGGGCGAGCAGTACTTC
CDR3 protein: CASSPNRGEQYF

D gene: NA
CDR3 length: 14
clone size: NA
J gene: TRBJ2-2
V gene: TRBV2
CDR3 DNA: TGTGCCAGCAGTGAAGACAGATACACCGGGGAGCTGTTTTTT
CDR3 protein: CASSEDRYTGELFF

D gene: NA
CDR3 length: 14
clone size: NA
J gene: TRBJ1-1
V gene: TRBV6-5
CDR3 DNA: TGTGCCAGCAGTTACCGGTACCGGGGTACTGAAGCTTTCTTT
CDR3 protein: CASSYRYRGTEAFF

D gene: NA
CDR3 length: 15
clone size: NA
J gene: TRBJ2-6
V gene: TRBV28
CDR3 DNA: TGTGCCAGCAGTTTAGGAAGTTCTGGGGCCAACGTCCTGACTTTC
CDR3 protein: CASSLGSSGANVLTF

D gene: NA
CDR3 length: 13
clone size: NA
J gene: TRBJ1-5
V gene: TRBV7-6
CDR3 DNA: TGTGCCAGCAGCCGACAGGTCAATCAGCCCCAGCATTTT
CDR3 protein: CASSRQVNQPQHF

D gene: NA
CDR3 length: 14
clone size: NA
J gene: TRBJ1-3
V gene: TRBV5-6
CDR3 DNA: TGTGCCAGCAGCTCCGGTCGGAGTGGAAACACCATATATTTT
CDR3 protein: CASSSGRSGNTIYF

D gene: NA
CDR3 length: 13
clone size: NA
J gene: TRBJ2-7
V gene: TRBV7-3
CDR3 DNA: TGTGCCAGCAGCTTAACGTTGGGGTCCGAGCAGTACTTC
CDR3 protein: CASSLTLGSEQYF

D gene: NA
CDR3 length: 15
clone size: NA
J gene: TRBJ2-7
V gene: TRBV5-1
CDR3 DNA: TGCGCCAGCAGCTTGTCGGGGGTTCGGGCCTACGAGCAGTACTTC
CDR3 protein: CASSLSGVRAYEQYF

D gene: NA
CDR3 length: 15
clone size: NA
J gene: TRBJ2-5
V gene: TRBV9
CDR3 DNA: TGTGCCAGCAGCGTAGATCCGGAGGTCCAAGAGACCCAGTACTTC
CDR3 protein: CASSVDPEVQETQYF

D gene: NA
CDR3 length: 13
clone size: NA
J gene: TRBJ1-2
V gene: TRBV5-4
CDR3 DNA: TGTGCCAGCAGCTTCCAGGGCGACTATGGCTACACCTTC
CDR3 protein: CASSFQGDYGYTF

D gene: TRBD2
CDR3 length: 14
clone size: NA
J gene: TRBJ2-5
V gene: TRBV16
CDR3 DNA: TGTGCCAGCAGCCAGACTAGCGCGCAAGAGACCCAGTACTTC
CDR3 protein: CASSQTSAQETQYF

D gene: TRBD1
CDR3 length: 16
clone size: NA
J gene: TRBJ2-6
V gene: TRBV7-6
CDR3 DNA: TGTGCCAGCAGCTCAGGACAGGGGACTGGGGCCAACGTCCTGACTTTC
CDR3 protein: CASSSGQGTGANVLTF

D gene: TRBD2
CDR3 length: 14
clone size: NA
J gene: TRBJ2-7
V gene: TRBV7-9
CDR3 DNA: TGTGCCAGCAGGACCGGGACTAGCGACCACGAGCAGTACTTC
CDR3 protein: CASRTGTSDHEQYF

D gene: NA
CDR3 length: 13
clone size: NA
J gene: TRBJ2-7
V gene: TRBV6-5
CDR3 DNA: TGTGCCAGCAGTTACAGAGCCTTGGGAGAGCAGTACTTC
CDR3 protein: CASSYRALGEQYF

D gene: NA
CDR3 length: 13
clone size: NA
J gene: TRBJ2-5
V gene: TRBV14
CDR3 DNA: TGTGCCAGCAGCCAGAATTTCCAAGAGACCCAGTACTTC
CDR3 protein: CASSQNFQETQYF

D gene: NA
CDR3 length: 15
clone size: NA
J gene: TRBJ2-4
V gene: TRBV5-1
CDR3 DNA: TGCGCCAGCAGCGAACGAATGAGAGGGAAAAACATTCAGTACTTC
CDR3 protein: CASSERMRGKNIQYF

D gene: NA
CDR3 length: 14
clone size: NA
J gene: TRBJ2-7
V gene: TRBV5-8
CDR3 DNA: TGTGCCAGCAGCTCCCAGGGTGGATCCTACGAGCAGTACTTC
CDR3 protein: CASSSQGGSYEQYF

D gene: NA
CDR3 length: 11
clone size: NA
J gene: TRBJ2-1
V gene: TRBV9
CDR3 DNA: TGTGCCAGCAGCCCGCACAATGAGCAGTTCTTC
CDR3 protein: CASSPHNEQFF

D gene: TRBD2
CDR3 length: 16
clone size: NA
J gene: TRBJ2-3
V gene: TRBV9
CDR3 DNA: TGTGCCAGCAGCGTAAGACTAGCGGGAGGTTGGGATACGCAGTATTTT
CDR3 protein: CASSVRLAGGWDTQYF

D gene: TRBD1
CDR3 length: 13
clone size: NA
J gene: TRBJ2-5
V gene: TRBV9
CDR3 DNA: TGTGCCAGCACCAGGACAGGGTGGGAGACCCAGTACTTC
CDR3 protein: CASTRTGWETQYF

D gene: NA
CDR3 length: 12
clone size: NA
J gene: TRBJ2-1
V gene: TRBV19
CDR3 DNA: TGTGCCAGTAGTATAGCTTACAATGAGCAGTTCTTC
CDR3 protein: CASSIAYNEQFF

D gene: TRBD1
CDR3 length: 13
clone size: NA
J gene: TRBJ2-5
V gene: TRBV5-4
CDR3 DNA: TGTGCCAGCAGCCTTAGACAGGGAGAGACCCAGTACTTC
CDR3 protein: CASSLRQGETQYF

D gene: TRBD2
CDR3 length: 15
clone size: NA
J gene: TRBJ2-1
V gene: TRBV7-9
CDR3 DNA: TGTGCCAGCAGCACAAGCGGGGGGGCAGCCAATGAGCAGTTCTTC
CDR3 protein: CASSTSGGAANEQFF

D gene: NA
CDR3 length: 14
clone size: NA
J gene: TRBJ2-7
V gene: TRBV28
CDR3 DNA: TGTGCCAGCAGGCTACAGGGTGGGTCCTACGAGCAGTACTTC
CDR3 protein: CASRLQGGSYEQYF

D gene: TRBD2
CDR3 length: 17
clone size: NA
J gene: TRBJ2-5
V gene: TRBV4-1
CDR3 DNA: TGCGCCAGCAGCCAAGATCGTTTGGCTAGCGGGAGAGAGACCCAGTACTTC
CDR3 protein: CASSQDRLASGRETQYF

D gene: NA
CDR3 length: 14
clone size: NA
J gene: TRBJ2-7
V gene: TRBV10-3
CDR3 DNA: TGTGCCATCAGGGATCGACTTTCGGGAGACGAGCAGTACTTC
CDR3 protein: CAIRDRLSGDEQYF

D gene: NA
CDR3 length: 15
clone size: NA
J gene: TRBJ2-6
V gene: TRBV27
CDR3 DNA: TGTGCCAGCGGCGATTTCTTCTCTGGGGCCAACGTCCTGACTTTC
CDR3 protein: CASGDFFSGANVLTF

D gene: NA
CDR3 length: 13
clone size: NA
J gene: TRBJ2-2
V gene: TRBV29-1
CDR3 DNA: TGCAGCCTAAAGGGCCGAAACACCGGGGAGCTGTTTTTT
CDR3 protein: CSLKGRNTGELFF

D gene: TRBD2
CDR3 length: 17
clone size: NA
J gene: TRBJ2-3
V gene: TRBV7-3
CDR3 DNA: TGTGCCAGCAGCCCGCGACTAGCGGGAGGGCTAACAGATACGCAGTATTTT
CDR3 protein: CASSPRLAGGLTDTQYF

D gene: NA
CDR3 length: 15
clone size: NA
J gene: TRBJ1-6
V gene: TRBV10-3
CDR3 DNA: TGTGCCATCAGTGAAGAGGGCTCCTATAATTCACCCCTCCACTTT
CDR3 protein: CAISEEGSYNSPLHF

D gene: NA
CDR3 length: 16
clone size: NA
J gene: TRBJ2-6
V gene: TRBV19
CDR3 DNA: TGTGCCACTACCCTACAGGCTGGTTCTGGGGCCAACGTCCTGACTTTC
CDR3 protein: CATTLQAGSGANVLTF